The next 28 T cell receptor beta chains were all read from a single sample in a study of blood T cell repertoires in COVID-19 (dated by TCRdb to 2018 to 2020). The library was obtained by the immunoSEQ multiplex PCR assay. The clones in this table, taken by TCRdb from immuneACCESS, are in-frame only. Not every clone is retained; where verified, under half of the shortfall comes from an unresolved V gene, and the cause of the rest is unknown. The sample yields some 80,000 clones; more than 75% were counted once. Approximately 15% of the sample is held by the ten biggest clonotypes. The sequencing sample was made of peripheral blood. These receptors came from a woman older than 75 with active or convalescent COVID-19.

The chain links TRBV9 to TRBJ2-5; 11 bases map to TRBD2. Germline CDR1 reads SGDLS; CDR2 reads YYNGEE. The CDR3 length is 15 residues. After removal of 0 bases from V and 5 bases from J, the junction contained 3 bases not matched to a gene. CDR3 DNA: TGTGCCAGCAGCGTAGATTCTAGCGGGGGGGAGACCCAGTACTTC. It is translated as CASSVDSSGGETQYF.

The J gene is TRBJ2-7, the V gene TRBV27, with D perhaps matching TRBD1 (6 bases). The CDR3 spans 14 residues. The V gene's germline CDR1 is MNHEY and CDR2 SMNVEV (reference sequence). V lost 5 bases to trimming and J lost 5 bases, with 16 bases between them. As DNA, the CDR3 is TGTGCCAGCAGTCCCCGGACAGTAGGTGACGAGCAGTACTTC. It specifies CASSPRTVGDEQYF.

The chain is built from TRBV6-5 and TRBJ1-1; tentatively, D is TRBD1 (5 bases). The CDR3 contains 15 residues. Germline V gives CDR1 MNHEY, CDR2 SVGAGI. V lost 1 base, J lost 1 base, and 10 bases lay in between. Here the CDR3 DNA reads TGTGCCAGCAGTTACTTTGGGACTGCGAACACTGAAGCTTTCTTT. This translates into CASSYFGTANTEAFF.

Details on this clone: The junction departs from the called germline gene at one end, perhaps through a read error. The genes are TRBV28 and TRBJ1-1, with no clear D. Germline V gene data show CDR1 as MDHEN and CDR2 as SYDVKM. This CDR3 region has 11 residues. The CDR3 loop is CASSPDTEAFF. In nucleotides, the CDR3 is TGTGCCAGCAGTCCTGACACGGAAGCTTTCTTT.

This CDR3 reads CASSRRQGNTEAFF. CDR3 in DNA: TGCGCCAGCAGCCGCCGACAGGGGAACACTGAAGCTTTCTTT. The genes are TRBV4-1 and TRBJ1-1, with TRBD1 matching over 7 bases. The CDR3 runs 14 residues. V gave up 4 bases and J gave up 1 base; unmatched junction bases: 3. Germline CDR1 MGHRA, CDR2 YSYEKL.

The V and J genes are TRBV9 and TRBJ1-1; D possibly corresponds to TRBD1 (5 bases). The V and J ends lost 3 bases and 1 base respectively, with 13 bases between them. Germline CDR1 is SGDLS and CDR2 is YYNGEE. This CDR3 has 15 amino acids. CDR3 region: CASSAYTGGNTEAFF. As DNA, the CDR3 is TGTGCCAGCAGCGCCTACACGGGGGGGAACACTGAAGCTTTCTTT.

The V call is TRBV29-1, the J call TRBJ2-3; tentatively, D is TRBD1 (5 bases). Germline values: CDR1 SQVTM, CDR2 ANQGSEA. The CDR3 consists of 12 residues. The V and J ends lost 7 bases and 0 bases respectively, with 8 bases between them. The CDR3 bases are TGCAGCGCCGGACACAGCACAGATACGCAGTATTTT. Residues: CSAGHSTDTQYF.

This clone was seen once. The chain links TRBV6-5 to TRBJ1-5, with D unclear. Per the germline V gene, CDR1 is MNHEY and CDR2 is SVGAGI. V was shortened by 0 bases and J by 2 bases, with 8 bases between the two germline ends. The CDR3 has 15 amino acids. The CDR3 here is CASSYSREGNQPQHF. DNA for the CDR3: TGTGCCAGCAGTTACTCGAGGGAGGGCAATCAGCCCCAGCATTTT.

The chain links TRBV7-8 to TRBJ2-3; 8 bases line up with TRBD2. Trimming cost V 5 bases and J 2 bases; bases outside gene matches: 9. The CDR3 length is 16 residues. Germline-derived CDR1 and CDR2 are SGHVS and FQNEAQ. The DNA of the CDR3 is TGTGCCAGCAGCCGAGTGGGCGGGGGGACCACAGATACGCAGTATTTT. It encodes CASSRVGGGTTDTQYF.

The V gene is TRBV4-3, the J gene TRBJ2-7; TRBD2 matches 7 bases. CDR1 is LGHNA and CDR2 is YSLEER in the germline V gene. The length of the CDR3 is 17 residues. Losses at the gene ends were 0 bases for V and 6 bases for J; bases not matched to a gene: 14. In DNA form, the CDR3 reads TGCGCCAGCAGCCAAGAAGCCCTGTGGCAGGGCGGGGGCGAGCAGTACTTC. Encoded protein: CASSQEALWQGGGEQYF.

The V gene is TRBV5-1, the J gene TRBJ2-5; TRBD1 matches at 12 bases. The germline V gene has CDR1 SGHRS and CDR2 YFSETQ. The CDR3 contains 16 residues. J lost 5 bases, V lost 3 bases, and 8 bases had no gene match. The CDR3, as DNA: TGCGCCAGCAGCTCCGGGACAGGGGGCAGCATTGAGACCCAGTACTTC. Amino acid sequence: CASSSGTGGSIETQYF.

This sequence joins TRBV6-6 and TRBJ2-5, with TRBD2 identical over 14 bases. After removal of 6 bases from V and 5 bases from J, the junction contained 2 bases not matched to a gene. Germline loops: CDR1 MNHNY, CDR2 SVGAGI (reference sequence). The CDR3 covers 14 residues. The CDR3 DNA sequence: TGTGCCAGCAGAGGGACTAGCGGGGGCGAGACCCAGTACTTC. The encoded protein is CASRGTSGGETQYF.

V and J are TRBV6-5 and TRBJ2-7; TRBD1 is a possible D gene (5 bases). With 6 bases removed from V and 2 bases from J, the gap between germline ends came to 11 bases. This CDR3 spans 13 amino acids. CDR1 is MNHEY, CDR2 SVGAGI, per germline. The CDR3 DNA reads as TGTGCCAGCAGCGTAGACAGCCCCTACGAGCAGTACTTC. It is translated as CASSVDSPYEQYF.

The gene calls are TRBV10-3 and TRBJ1-3; 9 bases match TRBD1. Per the germline V gene, CDR1 is ENHRY and CDR2 is SYGVKD. The junction had 4 bases not matched to a gene; V was cut back by 0 bases and J by 4 bases. The CDR3 is 16 residues long. CDR3 region: CAISESRTGAGNTIYF. As DNA, the CDR3 is TGTGCCATCAGTGAGTCCCGGACAGGGGCAGGAAACACCATATATTTT.

CDR3 bases: TGTGCCAGCAGTTACACTAGGACAGGATATTCCTACGAGCAGTACTTC. This translates into CASSYTRTGYSYEQYF. V gene TRBV6-2 or TRBV6-3 combines with J gene TRBJ2-7, with 7 bases identical to TRBD1. This CDR3 region has 16 residues. Germline V gene sequence: CDR1 MNHEY, CDR2 SVGEGT. J gave up 1 base and V 2 bases, and 8 bases lay outside the gene matches.

The V call is TRBV18, the J call TRBJ1-1; unclear D gene. Germline V CDR1 and CDR2: KGHSH, LQKENI. The CDR3 sequence is 16 residues long. Trimming left V 2 bases short and J 1 base short, with 14 bases between. The CDR3 sequence: CASSPGVAGGNTEAFF. The CDR3 DNA sequence: TGTGCCAGCTCACCAGGGGTAGCAGGAGGGAACACTGAAGCTTTCTTT.

The gene calls are TRBV28 and TRBJ1-2; 7 nucleotides agree with TRBD1. Per the germline V gene, CDR1 is MDHEN and CDR2 is SYDVKM. J lost 4 bases, V lost 6 bases, and 8 bases had no gene match. CDR3 size: 14 residues. CDR3 sequence: CASSIDREGYGYTF. The CDR3, as DNA: TGTGCCAGCAGCATAGACAGGGAAGGCTATGGCTACACCTTC.

V gene TRBV6-2 or TRBV6-3 combines with J gene TRBJ1-5, with TRBD1 matching over 7 bases. The CDR3 has 15 residues. V lost 0 bases, J lost 5 bases, and 4 bases stayed unmatched. The germline V gene encodes CDR1 MNHEY and CDR2 SVGEGT. The CDR3 nucleotides read TGTGCCAGCAGTTACTCGCCCAGGGGGGATCAGCCCCAGCATTTT. This codes for CASSYSPRGDQPQHF.

This chain joins TRBV28 and TRBJ1-3; no clear D. The CDR3 consists of 14 residues. V gave up 2 bases and J gave up 2 bases, with 7 bases separating them. Germline V gives CDR1 MDHEN, CDR2 SYDVKM. The CDR3 bases are TGTGCCAGCAGTTTACGAGGGACTGGAAACACCATATATTTT. Its translation: CASSLRGTGNTIYF.

The V and J genes are TRBV3-1 (or the pseudogene TRBV3-2) and TRBJ1-1, with TRBD1 as a possible D gene (5 bases). The V end lost 3 bases, the J end lost 0 bases, and 11 bases lay between the germline ends. This CDR3 is built from 15 residues. Per the germline V gene, CDR1 is LGHDT and CDR2 is YNNKEL (reference sequence). CDR3 residues: CASSHAQAMNTEAFF. CDR3 DNA: TGTGCCAGCAGCCACGCACAGGCCATGAACACTGAAGCTTTCTTT.

The chain carries TRBV12-3 or TRBV12-4 and TRBJ1-1; D is unresolved. This CDR3 spans 12 amino acids. V lost 5 bases to trimming and J lost 5 bases, with 9 bases between them. The CDR3: CASSRSGTEAFF. CDR3 DNA sequence: TGTGCCAGCAGTCGTAGCGGGACTGAAGCTTTCTTT.

This chain connects TRBV14 to TRBJ2-3; 8 bases are shared with TRBD2. The V gene's germline CDR1 is SGHDN and CDR2 FVKESK. The length of the CDR3 is 14 residues. With V trimmed by 3 bases and J by 10 bases, 9 bases remained unmatched. The CDR3 loop is CASSQAGLVLAQYF. In DNA form, the CDR3 reads TGTGCCAGCAGCCAGGCGGGACTAGTTTTGGCGCAGTATTTT.

V and J are TRBV6-1 and TRBJ1-5; D gene uncertain. Per germline, CDR1 MNHNS and CDR2 SASEGT. V lost 1 base, J lost 7 bases, and 8 bases lay in between. The CDR3 has 13 residues. The CDR3 is CASSEGTWQPQHF. The DNA for the CDR3 is TGTGCCAGCAGTGAAGGTACTTGGCAGCCCCAGCATTTT.

V usage is TRBV5-4 and J usage is TRBJ2-7; TRBD2 might be the D (5 bases). The CDR3 spans 13 residues. The V end was cut by 0 bases, the J end by 7 bases, with 11 bases between. Germline-derived CDR1 and CDR2 are SGHNT and YYREEE (reference sequence). The CDR3 is CASSLETRGEQYF. Here the CDR3 DNA reads TGTGCCAGCAGCTTGGAGACCCGAGGGGAGCAGTACTTC. Combining the CDR3 with reference TRBV5-4 and TRBJ2-7 gives the whole variable domain ETGVTQSPTHLIKTRGQQVTLRCSSQSGHNTVSWYQQALGQGPQFIFQYYREEENGRGNFPPRFSGLQFPNYSSELNVNALELDDSALYLCASSLETRGEQYFGPGTRLTVT.

The chain carries TRBV3-1 (or the pseudogene TRBV3-2) and TRBJ2-5; possible D gene TRBD2, 6 bases. The ends were cut back, 2 bases at V and 2 bases at J, with 9 bases in the middle. This CDR3 is 14 amino acids long. Germline V lookup: CDR1 LGHDT, CDR2 YNNKEL (reference sequence). The DNA of the CDR3 is TGTGCCAGCAGCCAACGGGACTGGCAAGAGACCCAGTACTTC. Its protein is CASSQRDWQETQYF.

The rearrangement uses TRBV10-3 and TRBJ1-2; D perhaps matches TRBD1 (6 bases). The CDR3 contains 11 residues. Per germline, CDR1 ENHRY and CDR2 SYGVKD. V was cut by 6 bases and J by 13 bases, with 15 bases left in between. CDR3 protein: CAIRVDRNVTF. The DNA for the CDR3 is TGTGCCATCAGGGTTGACAGGAATGTCACCTTC.

CDR3 region: CASSDRLAGGDTQYF. Written as DNA, the CDR3 is TGTGCCAGCAGCGATCGACTAGCGGGGGGAGATACGCAGTATTTT. The V and J genes are TRBV9 and TRBJ2-3, with 13 positions matching TRBD2. The CDR3 is made up of 15 amino acids. V was clipped by 3 bases and J by 5 bases; unmatched bases: 3. Germline V gene data show CDR1 as SGDLS and CDR2 as YYNGEE.

The count of this clone is one. The rearrangement uses TRBV5-6 and TRBJ1-3; 7 bases are shared with TRBD1. Per germline, CDR1 SGHDT and CDR2 YYEEEE. The CDR3 consists of 13 residues. Unmatched junction bases numbered 0, after V lost 3 bases and J lost 3 bases. The CDR3 DNA follows: TGTGCCAGCAGCTGGGACAGTGGAAACACCATATATTTT. As protein: CASSWDSGNTIYF.